This T cell receptor beta chain was sequenced in a study of cytomegalovirus exposure and HLA in healthy donors. Germline CDR1 reads SGHRS; CDR2 reads YFSETQ. The CDR3 runs 15 residues. V was pared by 0 bases and J by 0 bases, with 8 bases between. This PCR relied on a set of 60 Vbeta primers and 13 Jbeta primers. Assay used: immunoSEQ multiplex PCR; TCRdb lists only in-frame clones, some missing. Of roughly 120,000 clones detected, 63% appear once; the ten largest clones hold approximately 11%. V and J are TRBV5-1 and TRBJ2-3, with D maybe TRBD2 (5 bases). The sequencing input was PBMCs. The sequence derives from a man aged 40-49 years in good health and CMV-seropositive. The CDR3 loop is CASSLDGESTDTQYF. DNA for the CDR3: TGCGCCAGCAGCTTGGACGGGGAAAGCACAGATACGCAGTATTTT.